A selection of T cell receptor beta chains follows, all from one sample in a study of blood T cell repertoires in COVID-19. TCRdb keeps only in-frame clones here, not all; method: immunoSEQ multiplex PCR. The sample carries roughly 160,000 clones, just over 90% recorded once. What was sequenced was peripheral blood. These receptors were obtained from a man aged 18 to 29 with acute or convalescent COVID-19. Both conserved end residues are part of each CDR3.

j_call: TRBJ1-1
v_call: TRBV5-4
cdr3_aa: CASSSTGRRVNTEAFF

j_call: TRBJ2-7
v_call: TRBV3-1/TRBV3-2
cdr3_aa: CASSQGRGRGYEQYF

j_call: TRBJ1-5
v_call: TRBV19
cdr3_aa: CASSPVQGENQPQHF

j_call: TRBJ1-1
v_call: TRBV5-4
cdr3_aa: CASSLGTVNTEAFF

j_call: TRBJ2-7
v_call: TRBV10-1
cdr3_aa: CASSVGLETYEQYF

j_call: TRBJ2-2
v_call: TRBV28
cdr3_aa: CASSSLSSGRPTGELFF

j_call: TRBJ2-6
v_call: TRBV19
cdr3_aa: CASNRHLSGANVLTF

j_call: TRBJ1-1
v_call: TRBV4-1
cdr3_aa: CASSQDPGTGTEAFF

j_call: TRBJ2-2
v_call: TRBV6-1
cdr3_aa: CASSEGWRGWDTGELFF

j_call: TRBJ2-7
v_call: TRBV6-5
cdr3_aa: CASSPTGQTYEQYF

j_call: TRBJ1-1
v_call: TRBV6-5
cdr3_aa: CASSLGGRMNTEAFF

j_call: TRBJ1-3
v_call: TRBV20-1
cdr3_aa: CSASDLPSGNTIYF

j_call: TRBJ2-1
v_call: TRBV25-1
cdr3_aa: CASRHREYNEQFF

j_call: TRBJ1-3
v_call: TRBV15
cdr3_aa: CATSQTRGTGSVSGNTIYF

j_call: TRBJ2-5
v_call: TRBV18
cdr3_aa: CASSPVLGAETQYF

j_call: TRBJ2-7
v_call: TRBV4-1
cdr3_aa: CASSQEGLAGISYEQYF

j_call: TRBJ1-1
v_call: TRBV5-6
cdr3_aa: CASSFIQGLNTEAFF

j_call: TRBJ2-7
v_call: TRBV6-5
cdr3_aa: CASSYSRTGGPIEQYF

j_call: TRBJ2-7
v_call: TRBV19
cdr3_aa: CASSIGETSDYEQYF

j_call: TRBJ1-4
v_call: TRBV6-5
cdr3_aa: CASSYSGQSEKLFF

j_call: TRBJ1-1
v_call: TRBV2
cdr3_aa: CASARLGNTEAFF

j_call: TRBJ1-1
v_call: TRBV3-1/TRBV3-2
cdr3_aa: CASSQSIGQDQAFF

j_call: TRBJ2-7
v_call: TRBV5-1
cdr3_aa: CASSPEDSPYEQYF

j_call: TRBJ1-3
v_call: TRBV20-1
cdr3_aa: CGVSGNTIYF

j_call: TRBJ1-2
v_call: TRBV20-1
cdr3_aa: CSALQGVGYTF

j_call: TRBJ2-2
v_call: TRBV7-9
cdr3_aa: CASSLVPTGMNTGELFF

j_call: TRBJ1-1
v_call: TRBV29-1
cdr3_aa: CSVMMRADTEAFF

j_call: TRBJ2-7
v_call: TRBV4-1
cdr3_aa: CASSHKTTGSYEQYF

j_call: TRBJ1-1
v_call: TRBV19
cdr3_aa: CASSQGGVGNTEAFF

j_call: TRBJ1-1
v_call: TRBV5-1
cdr3_aa: CASSANPDRANTEAFF

j_call: TRBJ1-6
v_call: TRBV2
cdr3_aa: CASSETRGGNSPLHF

j_call: TRBJ1-1
v_call: TRBV6-5
cdr3_aa: CASSYRRTGVRTEAFF

j_call: TRBJ2-1
v_call: TRBV24-1
cdr3_aa: CATSDSNRGLLVSYNEQFF

j_call: TRBJ2-5
v_call: TRBV5-8
cdr3_aa: CASSPGSLAPETQYF

j_call: TRBJ1-2
v_call: TRBV27
cdr3_aa: CASRETGSNSYGYTF

j_call: TRBJ2-1
v_call: TRBV27
cdr3_aa: CASSEVGLAGYNEQFF

j_call: TRBJ1-1
v_call: TRBV10-1
cdr3_aa: CASSEGGTNTEAFF

j_call: TRBJ1-1
v_call: TRBV6-5
cdr3_aa: CASTQEGARTEAFF

j_call: TRBJ1-2
v_call: TRBV7-9
cdr3_aa: CASSPTGNYGYTF

j_call: TRBJ1-1
v_call: TRBV18
cdr3_aa: CASSPNNYEAFF

j_call: TRBJ2-2
v_call: TRBV11-2
cdr3_aa: CASSGLQGVPGELFF

j_call: TRBJ2-1
v_call: TRBV11-2
cdr3_aa: CASSLHRTDYNEQFF

j_call: TRBJ2-5
v_call: TRBV25-1
cdr3_aa: CASSEVLGQFVAQYF

j_call: TRBJ2-1
v_call: TRBV9
cdr3_aa: CASSGREGLYNEQFF

j_call: TRBJ2-7
v_call: TRBV6-5
cdr3_aa: CASRPLAGQPDEQYF

j_call: TRBJ2-7
v_call: TRBV6-5
cdr3_aa: CASSYRSKPYEQYF

j_call: TRBJ1-6
v_call: TRBV5-1
cdr3_aa: CASSLGQDNSPLHF

j_call: TRBJ2-7
v_call: TRBV2
cdr3_aa: CASRVRGLQGQYF

j_call: TRBJ1-1
v_call: TRBV12-3/TRBV12-4
cdr3_aa: CASSSRGNTEAFF

j_call: TRBJ1-1
v_call: TRBV12-3/TRBV12-4
cdr3_aa: CASSARQGVEAFF